Here is one T cell receptor (beta chain) with its context. What this receptor recognizes is not known. These data originate in a study of cytomegalovirus exposure and HLA in healthy donors (dated by TCRdb to about 2017). In the study overall: In an earlier analysis of roughly 590 of the donors, under 300 Gb of sequence data and 100 million or so unique TCR beta sequences from some 170 million T cells were reported. HLA typing included class I and class II loci at four-digit resolution. To predict cytomegalovirus infection status, the study brought together high-throughput TCR immunosequencing, statistical association of individual TCRs with disease status, and machine learning. Rather than drawing on any new phenotypic data, the later analysis identified candidate immune exposures from TCR beta sequences and the way those sequences occurred across donors. The study aimed to test whether signatures of past pathogen exposure could be identified by cataloging public T cell receptors. A later analysis re-analyzed previously published TCR beta repertoires from 666 donors and added high-resolution HLA genotyping to study TCR occurrence patterns. The study used immunosequencing to profile the T cell repertoires of several hundred subjects and linked those repertoires to cytomegalovirus serostatus. The number of donors typed differed by locus, with 629-630 for A, B, C, DRB1 and DQB1, approximately 500 for DQA1, 606 for DPA1, and around 430 for DPB1. Five DR-DQ haplotypes were handled as single units for association and clustering because linkage in the cohort was strong. In addition to the first cohort of 500 to 850 subjects, a separate validation cohort of 120 different subjects was used. On average, roughly 200,000 unique TCR beta nucleotide sequences were sequenced per donor among roughly 430 genotyped donors of the cohort, with roughly 20% of those sequences being non-productive. To decide whether each TCR beta V gene segment behaved as functional or pseudogenic, an earlier analysis of some 600 of the donors relied on high-throughput TCR beta sequencing. Donor age, sex, ethnicity and CMV serostatus were compiled alongside the repertoire data. A later genetic analysis took genome-wide SNP genotypes for about three fifths of the 666 donors and used that subset as a discovery cohort. Roughly 300 gigabases of sequencing data and 70 million to 85 million unique TCR sequences were included in an early release covering 550 to 800 HLA-typed donors. Every discovery cohort repertoire had been produced on one sequencing platform. Of the roughly 410 genotyped donors, approximately 80% were placed in the genetic ancestry cluster associated with self-reported Caucasian donors. Summary of the overall study and its limitations: In a later analysis, 15,000 to 20,000 TCR beta sequences were associated with specific HLA alleles at a false discovery rate of 0.05. A cluster of highly shared sequence variants was judged likely to represent a technical artifact of the sequencing pipeline. Immune exposure information for the cohort was limited to CMV serostatus. Assigning TCR associations to individual alleles was difficult when HLA alleles, especially DR and DQ, strongly co-occurred. Across donors, most TCR sequences were observed very rarely, whereas some public TCRs were present in many individuals. Linkage disequilibrium might explain the correlated functional status among segregating V segments, but an unknown experimental factor could not be excluded. Several of the top co-occurrence clusters appeared to be linked to parvovirus B19, influenza, CMV and Epstein-Barr virus, according to a later analysis. Compared with the 666-donor mean, donors in an Asian-associated ancestry cluster had fewer N-insertions in productive TCRs, according to a later genetic analysis. Roughly uniform sequencing depth across donors was assumed in presence/absence analyses, although this assumption may not hold. A later analysis found that TCR association rates varied across HLA loci, with DRB1 alleles showing the most associated TCRs and HLA-C alleles the fewest. Because HLA typing was unavailable for some donors at each locus, only the typed subset was used in association tests. In a later analysis, most CMV-associated TCR beta chains were found to appear HLA-restricted, with HLA associations seemingly driven largely by CMV exposure. V-gene and J-gene trimming of TCR beta chains was associated with a missense DCLRE1C variant in a later genetic analysis, and the association was replicated in an independent cohort. Broadly in line with IMGT annotations, most TCR beta V segments showed up in productive rearrangements about 90% or about 30% of the time in an earlier analysis of around 600 of the donors. Over 15 rarely observed V segments, including chromosome 9 orphons, were excluded from the earlier analysis of about 610 of the donors because counts were too low. Compared with equally common non-associated chains, HLA-associated TCR beta chains in a later analysis were more clonally expanded and had lower generation probabilities. In this cohort, only TCR beta chains were sequenced, and detectable features were limited by the absence of alpha or paired-chain data. It was suggested by the authors that the approach could potentially be generalized to other disease states and immunological phenotypes. The classifier was reported to diagnose cytomegalovirus status with high specificity and sensitivity in both the original and validation cohorts. In the study, some 160 TCR beta chains were listed as associated with cytomegalovirus. A further reported finding was that TCR beta sequences accurately predicted the HLA-A and HLA-B alleles for most subjects in the first cohort. In vitro tests confirmed that a few of the cytomegalovirus-associated TCR beta chains recognize cytomegalovirus antigens.

The cohort consisted of more than 650 healthy bone marrow donors. Cohort members were all nominally healthy when sampled, although unrecorded immune exposures were likely present. The donor tested CMV seronegative and was one of the 352 seronegative cohort members. A peripheral blood sample was provided by each donor, and peripheral blood mononuclear cells were used for TCR beta sequencing. The Qiagen DNeasy Blood Extraction Kit was used to extract genomic DNA from the blood cell samples. Library creation used the immunoSEQ multiplex PCR assay. A mixture of 60 forward primers for TCR Vbeta segments and 13 reverse primers for TCR Jbeta segments was used in the multiplex PCR. The CDR3 region of rearranged TCR beta genes was amplified from genomic DNA with a multiplex PCR assay. Amplified TCR beta libraries were sequenced as 87-base-pair reads on the Illumina HiSeq System. Per the original workflow: Across the 500 to 750 repertoires, a later analysis counted roughly 77 million unique TCR beta chains, around 11 million of which were shared by at least two donors. A nearest-neighbor algorithm error-corrected the raw reads and collapsed the reads into unique sequences, merging closely related sequences to remove PCR and sequencing errors. To assign V, D and J gene segments, CDR3 sequences were aligned to IMGT reference sequences. Each retained sequence needed at least a six-nucleotide match to both a V gene segment and a J gene segment. Rearrangements were called productive when the CDR3 lacked stop codons and stayed in frame with V and J; all others were non-productive. Following IMGT convention, CDR3 was defined as the stretch from the second conserved V-encoded cysteine up to the conserved J-encoded phenylalanine. In an earlier analysis of approximately 590 of the donors, sequences lacking an unambiguous match to a single V gene segment were excluded. In an earlier analysis of approximately 610 of the donors, V segments were called functional above 56.7% productive rearrangements and were called segregating when the between-donor standard deviation exceeded 5%. To diagnose cytomegalovirus status from the catalog of TCR beta chain sequences, a statistical classification framework was built. A later analysis assigned V and J genes by comparing TCR nucleotide sequences with IMGT/GENE-DB human TR gene sequences. A later analysis assigned CDR3 sequences and most-parsimonious VDJ recombination scenarios with the TCRdist pipeline. A later analysis defined each TCR beta chain by its CDR3 amino acid sequence plus V-gene family, and excluded reads lacking a unique V-gene family. To address suspected cross-contamination and a sequencing artifact, a later analysis removed 450 to 700 highly shared, low-generation-probability nucleotide sequences. In a later analysis, a clonal expansion index was calculated for each public chain from normalized within-repertoire ranks of inferred template counts. Generation probabilities in a later analysis came from a VDJ recombination model fitted to out-of-frame rearrangements, and those results were checked against IGoR. In a later analysis, TCR-TCR, TCR-HLA and TCR-CMV co-occurrence was scored with hypergeometric tests, and a repertoire-size bias correction was applied to TCR pairs. A later analysis estimated false discovery rates by permuting HLA or CMV assignments 20 times. A later analysis grouped co-occurring TCRs with DBSCAN, adding TCRdist sequence similarity when clustering within HLA-allele-positive subsets. Co-occurrence clustering excluded repertoires with fewer than 30,000 or more than 120,000 public chains, plus five with anomalous nucleotide sharing. Entries here come from immuneACCESS through TCRdb and include only in-frame sequences with V and J called. Some clones fail to appear in such tables; in the studies checked, an unresolved V gene covers under half of the shortfall, and the cause of the remainder is unknown. That table gives V, J and clone size, and the DNA gave D and trimming. The table for this sample records tens of thousands of clones. Roughly 2.8% of the sample rests with the top ten.

The source material was PBMCs. The clonotype originates from a man aged 40-55 years in good health and CMV-seronegative.

The CDR3 sequence is CASRGQGAPGELFF. The DNA sequence follows: TGCGCCAGCAGAGGACAGGGGGCACCCGGGGAGCTGTTTTTT. The chain is encoded by TRBV10-1 joined to TRBJ2-2; a stretch of 11 junction bases matches TRBD1. Trimming accounts for 6 bases at V and 6 bases at J, while the number of junction bases matched to no gene is 3. There are 14 amino acids in the CDR3, from cysteine to phenylalanine inclusive. CDR3 DNA only is kept here, 42 bases in frame from base 1. CDR1 and CDR2 are drawn from the germline V gene (reference sequence): WNHNN, SYGVQD.